The present entry profiles one T cell receptor (beta chain) with its context. Survey-level immunoSEQ sequencing profiled the TCR beta repertoire. Assay: immunoSEQ multiplex PCR; the TCRdb copy retains only in-frame clones and omits some. The table has under 90,000 clones, 80% to 95% seen once. Trimming stripped 6 bases from V and 0 bases from J, with 12 bases between. From germline, CDR1 is KGHSH and CDR2 LQKENI. CDR3 length: 15 residues. The sequence was collected from a man between 40 and 49 years old with rheumatoid arthritis. The J gene is TRBJ1-3, the V gene TRBV18; the D is unclear. Sequencing used PBMCs. The CDR3 protein is CASSSDTSSGNTIYF. CDR3 nucleotide sequence: TGTGCCAGCTCCTCCGACACGAGCTCTGGAAACACCATATATTTT.